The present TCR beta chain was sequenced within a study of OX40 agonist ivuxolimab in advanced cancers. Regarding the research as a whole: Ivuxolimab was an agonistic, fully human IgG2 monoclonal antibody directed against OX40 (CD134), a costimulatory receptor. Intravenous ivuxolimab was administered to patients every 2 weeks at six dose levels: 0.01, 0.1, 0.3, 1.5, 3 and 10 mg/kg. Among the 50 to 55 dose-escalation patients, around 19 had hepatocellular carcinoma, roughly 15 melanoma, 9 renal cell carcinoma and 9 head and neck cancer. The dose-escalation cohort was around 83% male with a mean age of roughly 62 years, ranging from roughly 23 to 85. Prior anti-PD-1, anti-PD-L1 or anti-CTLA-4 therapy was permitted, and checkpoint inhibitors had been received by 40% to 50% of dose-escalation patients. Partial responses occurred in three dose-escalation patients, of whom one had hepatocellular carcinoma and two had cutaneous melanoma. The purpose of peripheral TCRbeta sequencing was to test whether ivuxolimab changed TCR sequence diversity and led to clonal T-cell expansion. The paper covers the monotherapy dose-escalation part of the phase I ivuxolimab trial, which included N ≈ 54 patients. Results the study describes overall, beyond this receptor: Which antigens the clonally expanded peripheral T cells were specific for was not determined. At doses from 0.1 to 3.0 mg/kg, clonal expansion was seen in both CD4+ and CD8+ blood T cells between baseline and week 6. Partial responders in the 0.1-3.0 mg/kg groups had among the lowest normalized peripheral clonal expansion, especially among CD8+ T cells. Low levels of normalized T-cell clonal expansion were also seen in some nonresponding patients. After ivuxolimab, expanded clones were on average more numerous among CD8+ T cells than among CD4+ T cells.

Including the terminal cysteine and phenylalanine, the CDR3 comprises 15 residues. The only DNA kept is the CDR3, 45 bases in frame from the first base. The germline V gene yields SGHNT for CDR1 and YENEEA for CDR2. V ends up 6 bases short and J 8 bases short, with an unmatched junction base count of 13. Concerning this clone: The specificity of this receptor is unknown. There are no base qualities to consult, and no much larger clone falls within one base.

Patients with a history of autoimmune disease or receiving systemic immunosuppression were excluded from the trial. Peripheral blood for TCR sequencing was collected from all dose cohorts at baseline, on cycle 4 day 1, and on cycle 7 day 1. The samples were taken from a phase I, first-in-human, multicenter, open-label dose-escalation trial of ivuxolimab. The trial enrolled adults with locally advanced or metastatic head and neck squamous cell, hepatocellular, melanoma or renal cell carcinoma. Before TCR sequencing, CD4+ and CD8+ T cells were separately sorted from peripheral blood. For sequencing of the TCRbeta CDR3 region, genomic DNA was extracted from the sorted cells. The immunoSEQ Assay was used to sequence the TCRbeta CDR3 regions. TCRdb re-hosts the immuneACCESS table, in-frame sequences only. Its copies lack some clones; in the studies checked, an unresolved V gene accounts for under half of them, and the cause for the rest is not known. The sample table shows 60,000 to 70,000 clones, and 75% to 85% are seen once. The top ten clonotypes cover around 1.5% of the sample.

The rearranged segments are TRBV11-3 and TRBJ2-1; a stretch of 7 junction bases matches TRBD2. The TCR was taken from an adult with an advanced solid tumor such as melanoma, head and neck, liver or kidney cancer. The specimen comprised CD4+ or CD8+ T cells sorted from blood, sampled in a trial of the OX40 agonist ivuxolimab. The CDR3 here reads CASSPGRGVVDEQFF. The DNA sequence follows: TGTGCCAGCAGTCCGGGGAGGGGAGTTGTAGATGAGCAGTTCTTC.